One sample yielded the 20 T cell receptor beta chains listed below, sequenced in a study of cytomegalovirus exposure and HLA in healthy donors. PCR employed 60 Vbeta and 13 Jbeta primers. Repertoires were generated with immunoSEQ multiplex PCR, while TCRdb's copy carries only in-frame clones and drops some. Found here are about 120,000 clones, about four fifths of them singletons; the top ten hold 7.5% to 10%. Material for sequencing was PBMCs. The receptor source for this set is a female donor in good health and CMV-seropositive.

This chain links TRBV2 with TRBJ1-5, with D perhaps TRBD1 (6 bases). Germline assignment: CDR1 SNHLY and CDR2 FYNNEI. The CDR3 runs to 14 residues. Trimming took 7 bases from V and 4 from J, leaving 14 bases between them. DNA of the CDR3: TGTGCCAGCAAAGAGGACCAGGGGAATCAGCCCCAGCATTTT. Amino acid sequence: CASKEDQGNQPQHF. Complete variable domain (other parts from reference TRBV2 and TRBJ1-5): EPEVTQTPSHQVTQMGQEVILRCVPISNHLYFYWYRQILGQKVEFLVSFYNNEISEKSEIFDDQFSVERPDGSNFTLKIRSTKLEDSAMYFCASKEDQGNQPQHFGDGTRLSIL.

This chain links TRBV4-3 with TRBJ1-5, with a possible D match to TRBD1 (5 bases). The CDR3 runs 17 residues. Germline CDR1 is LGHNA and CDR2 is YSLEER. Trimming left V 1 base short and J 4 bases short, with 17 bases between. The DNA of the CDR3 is TGCGCCAGCAGCCAAGGTCCCGACAGAGATAGAAATCAGCCCCAGCATTTT. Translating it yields CASSQGPDRDRNQPQHF.

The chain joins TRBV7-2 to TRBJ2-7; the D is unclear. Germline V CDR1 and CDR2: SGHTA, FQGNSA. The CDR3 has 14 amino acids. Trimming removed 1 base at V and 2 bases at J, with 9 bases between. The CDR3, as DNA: TGTGCCAGCAGCTTAGGGCAGGTCGCCTACGAGCAGTACTTC. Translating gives CASSLGQVAYEQYF.

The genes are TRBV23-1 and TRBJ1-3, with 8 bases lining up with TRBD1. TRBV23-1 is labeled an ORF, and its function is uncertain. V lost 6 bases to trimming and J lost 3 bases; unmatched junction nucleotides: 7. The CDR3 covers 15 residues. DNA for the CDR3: TGCGCCAGCAGCCATGGGACAGGTTATGGAAACACCATATATTTT. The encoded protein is CASSHGTGYGNTIYF.

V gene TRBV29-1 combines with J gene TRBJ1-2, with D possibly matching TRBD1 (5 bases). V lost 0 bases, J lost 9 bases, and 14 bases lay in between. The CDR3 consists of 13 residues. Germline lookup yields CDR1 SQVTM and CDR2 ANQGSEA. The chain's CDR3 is CSVEDGARASYTF. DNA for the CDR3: TGCAGCGTTGAAGATGGGGCCAGGGCTAGCTACACCTTC.

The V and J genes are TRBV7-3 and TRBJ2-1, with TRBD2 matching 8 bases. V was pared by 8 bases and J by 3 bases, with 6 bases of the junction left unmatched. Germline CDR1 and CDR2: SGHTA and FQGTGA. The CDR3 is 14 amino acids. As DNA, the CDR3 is TGTGCCAGCTCGGAGCGGGGGAGCTACAATGAGCAGTTCTTC. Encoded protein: CASSERGSYNEQFF.

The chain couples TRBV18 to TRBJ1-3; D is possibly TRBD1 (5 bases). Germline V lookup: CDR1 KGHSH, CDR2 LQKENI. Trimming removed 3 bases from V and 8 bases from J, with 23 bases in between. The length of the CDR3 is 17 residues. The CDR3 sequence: CASSPNFQIRGSDTIYF. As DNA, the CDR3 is TGTGCCAGCTCACCGAACTTTCAGATAAGGGGATCGGACACCATATATTTT.

The CDR3 bases are TGCGCCAGCAAGGGACTAGTTTCTTCCGGGGAGCTGTTTTTT. This encodes CASKGLVSSGELFF. V and J are TRBV5-1 and TRBJ2-2; 8 bases match TRBD2. V dropped 6 bases and J dropped 6; count of bases not matched to a gene: 7. Germline V gene sequence: CDR1 SGHRS, CDR2 YFSETQ. The CDR3 length is 14 residues.

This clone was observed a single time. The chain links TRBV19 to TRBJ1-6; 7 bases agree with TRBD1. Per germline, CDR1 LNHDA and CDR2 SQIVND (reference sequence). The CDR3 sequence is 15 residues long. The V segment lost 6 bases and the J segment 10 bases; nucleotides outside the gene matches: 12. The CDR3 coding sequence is TGTGCCAGTAGCCTTTCTGGGGCAGGGGGGTCACCCCTCCACTTT. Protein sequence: CASSLSGAGGSPLHF. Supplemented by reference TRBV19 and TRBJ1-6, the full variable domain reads DGGITQSPKYLFRKEGQNVTLSCEQNLNHDAMYWYRQDPGQGLRLIYYSQIVNDFQKGDIAEGYSVSREKKESFPLTVTSAQKNPTAFYLCASSLSGAGGSPLHFGNGTRLTVT.

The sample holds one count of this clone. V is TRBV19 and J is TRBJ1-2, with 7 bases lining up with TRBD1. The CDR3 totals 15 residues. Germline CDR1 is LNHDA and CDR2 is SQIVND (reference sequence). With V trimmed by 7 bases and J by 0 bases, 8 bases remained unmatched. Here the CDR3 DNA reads TGTGCCAGTACTTCCCAGACAGGGTCTAACTATGGCTACACCTTC. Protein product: CASTSQTGSNYGYTF.

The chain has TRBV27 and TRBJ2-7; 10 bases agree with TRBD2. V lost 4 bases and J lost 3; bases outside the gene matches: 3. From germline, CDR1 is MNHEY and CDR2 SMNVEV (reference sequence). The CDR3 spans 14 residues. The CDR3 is CASSSSGGFYEQYF. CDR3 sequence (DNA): TGTGCCAGCAGTTCTAGCGGGGGATTCTACGAGCAGTACTTC.

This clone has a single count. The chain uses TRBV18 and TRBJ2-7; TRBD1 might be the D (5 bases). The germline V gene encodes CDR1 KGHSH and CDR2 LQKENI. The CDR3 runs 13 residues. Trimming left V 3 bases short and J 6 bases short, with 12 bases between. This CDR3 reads CASSPGQVAEQYF. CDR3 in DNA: TGTGCCAGCTCACCGGGGCAGGTGGCCGAGCAGTACTTC.

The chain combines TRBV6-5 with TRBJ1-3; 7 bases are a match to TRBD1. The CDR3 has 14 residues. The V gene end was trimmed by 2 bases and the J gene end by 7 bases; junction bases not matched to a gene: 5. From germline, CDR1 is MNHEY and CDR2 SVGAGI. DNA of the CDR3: TGTGCCAGCAGTTACAAACAGGGGTTGAACACCATATATTTT. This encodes CASSYKQGLNTIYF.

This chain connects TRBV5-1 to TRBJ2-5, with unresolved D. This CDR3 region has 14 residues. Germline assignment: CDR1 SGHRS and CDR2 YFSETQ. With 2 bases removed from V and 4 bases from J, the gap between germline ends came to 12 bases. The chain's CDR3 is CASSFTVTVETQYF. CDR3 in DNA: TGCGCCAGCAGCTTTACAGTGACGGTAGAGACCCAGTACTTC.

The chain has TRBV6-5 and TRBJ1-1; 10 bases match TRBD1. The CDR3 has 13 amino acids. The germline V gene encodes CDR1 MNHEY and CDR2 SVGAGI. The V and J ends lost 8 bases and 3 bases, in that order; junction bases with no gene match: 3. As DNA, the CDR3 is TGTGCCAGCTCGGGACAGGGGTACACTGAAGCTTTCTTT. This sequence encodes CASSGQGYTEAFF.

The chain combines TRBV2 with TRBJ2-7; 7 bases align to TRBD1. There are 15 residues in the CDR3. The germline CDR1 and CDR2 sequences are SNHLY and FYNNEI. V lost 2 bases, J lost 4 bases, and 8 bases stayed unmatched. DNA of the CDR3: TGTGCCAGCAGTGAATCTCGGACAGGACCTTACGAGCAGTACTTC. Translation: CASSESRTGPYEQYF.

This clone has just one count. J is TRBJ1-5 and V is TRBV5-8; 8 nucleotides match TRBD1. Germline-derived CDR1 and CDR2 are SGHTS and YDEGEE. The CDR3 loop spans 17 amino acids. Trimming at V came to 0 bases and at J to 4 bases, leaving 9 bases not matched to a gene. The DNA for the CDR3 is TGTGCCAGCAGCTTGGAGGTGGGCAGGGGGCCTAATCAGCCCCAGCATTTT. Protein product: CASSLEVGRGPNQPQHF.

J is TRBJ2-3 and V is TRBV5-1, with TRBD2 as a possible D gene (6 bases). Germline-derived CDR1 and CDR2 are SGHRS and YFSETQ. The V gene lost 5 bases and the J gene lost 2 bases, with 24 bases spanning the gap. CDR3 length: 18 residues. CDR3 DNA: TGCGCCAGCAGTCTAACAGCATTGAACCCGGGAGTCACAGATACGCAGTATTTT. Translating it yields CASSLTALNPGVTDTQYF. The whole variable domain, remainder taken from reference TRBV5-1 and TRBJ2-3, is KAGVTQTPRYLIKTRGQQVTLSCSPISGHRSVSWYQQTPGQGLQFLFEYFSETQRNKGNFPGRFSGRQFSNSRSEMNVSTLELGDSALYLCASSLTALNPGVTDTQYFGPGTRLTVL.

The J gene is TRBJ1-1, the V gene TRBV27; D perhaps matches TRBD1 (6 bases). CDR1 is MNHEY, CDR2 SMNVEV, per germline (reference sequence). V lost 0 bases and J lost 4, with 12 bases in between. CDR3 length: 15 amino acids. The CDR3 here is CASSLSQGLSTEAFF. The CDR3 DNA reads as TGTGCCAGCAGTTTATCCCAGGGGTTGAGCACTGAAGCTTTCTTT.

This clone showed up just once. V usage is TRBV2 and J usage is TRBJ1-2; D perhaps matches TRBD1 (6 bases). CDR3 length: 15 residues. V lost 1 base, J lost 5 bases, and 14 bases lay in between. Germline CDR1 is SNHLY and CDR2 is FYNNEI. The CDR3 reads CASSEEGGVIYGYTF. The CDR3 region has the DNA TGTGCCAGCAGTGAAGAAGGGGGGGTGATTTATGGCTACACCTTC.